The 18 T cell receptor beta chains in this list originate from one sample, sequenced in a study of blood T cells in healthy people across ages. A second PCR of 7 to 11 cycles used a sample-barcoded 5' primer and a J-beta primer mix. TCRdb used MiXCR to reprocess the 5' RACE reads, holding one entry per CDR3 protein. The data show 1.5 million to 2 million distinct CDR3 sequences, 40% to 55% seen once. The sample taken for sequencing was blood. These receptors all come from a woman between 40 and 55 years old in good health.

The chain carries TRBV20-1 and TRBJ1-4; the D gene is possibly TRBD1 (6 bases). CDR3 size: 15 residues. Germline CDR1 is DFQATT and CDR2 is SNEGSKA (reference sequence). V was clipped by 2 bases and J by 8 bases, with 18 bases between them. CDR3 loop: CSARPTQGLREKLFF. The CDR3 DNA sequence: TGCAGTGCTAGACCGACGCAGGGGCTCCGGGAAAAACTGTTTTTT.

This chain connects TRBV5-1 to TRBJ2-1, with 7 nucleotides matching TRBD1. CDR1 SGHRS and CDR2 YFSETQ come from the germline V gene. With 4 bases clipped from V and 8 bases from J, the junction kept 6 bases outside the gene matches. The CDR3 consists of 13 residues. The CDR3 sequence: CASSDRVVDEQFF. In DNA, the CDR3 is TGCGCCAGCAGCGACAGGGTTGTGGATGAGCAGTTCTTC.

This clonotype was recorded once. The J gene is TRBJ2-5, the V gene TRBV4-3; TRBD1 agrees at 8 bases. The J call may be faulty, since TRBJ2-7 better matches the DNA end. CDR1 and CDR2 (germline): LGHNA, YSLEER. The CDR3 length is 15 residues. The CDR3 is CASSQGQGLPDEQYF. The CDR3 nucleotides read TGCGCCAGCAGCCAAGGACAGGGGCTACCCGACGAGCAGTACTTC.

There are a few counts of this clonotype. The genes are TRBV7-2 and TRBJ2-7; no reliable D call. Trimming shortened V by 6 bases and J by 0 bases, and 15 bases separated the two germline ends. The CDR3 is 15 residues long. Germline lookup yields CDR1 SGHTA and CDR2 FQGNSA. The CDR3 DNA sequence: TGTGCCAGCAGTATCGACCTCCAGGCCTCCTACGAGCAGTACTTC. It encodes CASSIDLQASYEQYF.

This chain links TRBV6-5 with TRBJ1-2, with D hard to call. Germline CDR1 and CDR2: MNHEY and SVGAGI. There are 13 residues in the CDR3. Trimming left V 6 bases short and J 4 bases short, with 12 bases between. CDR3 residues: CASRPTEIYGYTF. CDR3 nucleotides: TGTGCCAGCAGACCCACAGAGATCTATGGCTACACCTTC.

J is TRBJ1-5 and V is TRBV9; weak D call: TRBD1 (5 bases). The CDR3 length is 15 residues. The V end lost 0 bases, the J end lost 6 bases, and 13 bases lay between the germline ends. Per germline, CDR1 SGDLS and CDR2 YYNGEE. The CDR3 spells CASSVGAGGSQPQHF. CDR3 nucleotide sequence: TGTGCCAGCAGCGTAGGAGCGGGGGGATCTCAGCCCCAGCATTTT.

V usage is TRBV20-1 and J usage is TRBJ2-3, with unresolved D. The CDR3 spans 11 residues. In germline, CDR1 is DFQATT, CDR2 SNEGSKA (reference sequence). CDR3 sequence (DNA): TGCTGTACACTCGGAGCAGATACGCAGTATTTT. It codes for CCTLGADTQYF.

CDR3 coding DNA: TGTGCCAGCAGGCCCGGGTACCTGTTAAAGAGCACAGATACGCAGTATTTT. Protein sequence: CASRPGYLLKSTDTQYF. This chain uses TRBV6-6 with TRBJ2-3; D unresolved. V was trimmed by 6 bases and J by 0 bases, leaving 19 bases between them. This CDR3 region has 17 residues. Germline CDR1 reads MNHNY; CDR2 reads SVGAGI (reference sequence).

In this sample, this clonotype turned up many times. The chain recombines TRBV2 with TRBJ2-1; perhaps TRBD2 as D (5 bases). This CDR3 is built from 16 residues. Germline assignment: CDR1 SNHLY and CDR2 FYNNEI. V lost 6 bases and J lost 0, with 15 bases in between. The CDR3 bases are TGTGCCAGCAGCCACGGACTTGTGGGCTCCTACAATGAGCAGTTCTTC. This sequence encodes CASSHGLVGSYNEQFF.

V is TRBV20-1 and J is TRBJ1-1; D gene ambiguous. This CDR3 has 15 residues. V was cut by 0 bases and J by 6 bases, with 17 bases left in between. Germline CDR1 is DFQATT and CDR2 is SNEGSKA (reference sequence). CDR3 DNA: TGCAGTGCTAGAGAGGTTGCGGACTTAGCGGCTGAAGCTTTCTTT. Translation gives CSAREVADLAAEAFF.

The chain has TRBV7-2 and TRBJ2-6; 9 nucleotides line up with TRBD1. The CDR3 extends over 18 amino acids. Germline trimming cut 0 bases from V and 3 bases from J; bases unmatched to any gene: 6. The germline V gene encodes CDR1 SGHTA and CDR2 FQGNSA. CDR3 region: CASSLAGTGSIGANVLTF. In DNA, the CDR3 is TGTGCCAGCAGCTTAGCGGGGACAGGGTCAATTGGGGCCAACGTCCTGACTTTC.

The V and J genes are TRBV2 and TRBJ2-1; D gene unclear. V was shortened by 10 bases and J by 3 bases, with 7 bases between the two germline ends. The CDR3 has 11 amino acids. CDR1 and CDR2 from the germline V gene are SNHLY and FYNNEI. CDR3 in DNA: TGTGCCACCAAGGTCTACAATGAGCAGTTCTTC. It encodes CATKVYNEQFF.

J is TRBJ2-1 and V is TRBV12-3 or TRBV12-4; possibly TRBD1 for D (5 bases). Trimming pared 5 bases from V and 7 bases from J, leaving 15 bases between. The CDR3 spans 14 residues. The CDR3 DNA is TGTGCCAGCAGTCCCGCCTCAGGGTTGAATGAGCAGTTCTTC. Translation: CASSPASGLNEQFF.

This chain uses TRBV7-2 with TRBJ2-1; no clear D gene. The CDR3 is 15 residues long. Germline-derived CDR1 and CDR2 are SGHTA and FQGNSA. Deletions cut 1 base from V and 2 bases from J, with 9 bases between. CDR3 region: CASSLGTQTYNEQFF. CDR3 DNA: TGTGCCAGCAGCTTAGGCACGCAGACCTACAATGAGCAGTTCTTC.

This clonotype has more than one count but fewer than ten. The chain combines TRBV5-1 with TRBJ2-7, with TRBD1 matching 9 bases. Per the germline V gene, CDR1 is SGHRS and CDR2 is YFSETQ. V shed 6 bases, J shed 7 bases, and the junction held 14 bases outside the gene matches. CDR3 length: 15 residues. The DNA for the CDR3 is TGCGCCAGCACCGACGGGACAGGGTTTTTCTGGGAGCAGTACTTC. It encodes CASTDGTGFFWEQYF.

J is TRBJ2-4 and V is TRBV6-2 or TRBV6-3, with 9 bases identical to TRBD2. The ends lost 7 bases at V and 0 bases at J; junction bases unmatched: 4. The CDR3 spans 15 residues. Germline-derived CDR1 and CDR2 are MNHEY and SVGEGT. The CDR3 is CASKGGGVAKNIQYF. The CDR3 nucleotides read TGTGCCAGCAAAGGCGGGGGGGTAGCCAAAAACATTCAGTACTTC.

The chain carries TRBV5-1 and TRBJ1-2; tentatively, D is TRBD1 (5 bases). This CDR3 comprises 17 residues. V lost 0 bases, J lost 7 bases, and 22 bases lay in between. The germline V gene encodes CDR1 SGHRS and CDR2 YFSETQ. The CDR3 DNA follows: TGCGCCAGCAGCTTGGGGGCAGGGACGGCCCCTATAAGTGGCTACACCTTC. Amino acid sequence: CASSLGAGTAPISGYTF.

This clonotype was seen a few times. The chain uses TRBV9 and TRBJ2-5; no reliable D call. CDR3 size: 14 residues. In germline, CDR1 is SGDLS, CDR2 YYNGEE. The V gene lost 0 bases and the J gene lost 1 base, with 7 bases spanning the gap. Here the CDR3 DNA reads TGTGCCAGCAGCGTAGATGGGGTCCAAGAGACCCAGTACTTC. Protein sequence: CASSVDGVQETQYF.